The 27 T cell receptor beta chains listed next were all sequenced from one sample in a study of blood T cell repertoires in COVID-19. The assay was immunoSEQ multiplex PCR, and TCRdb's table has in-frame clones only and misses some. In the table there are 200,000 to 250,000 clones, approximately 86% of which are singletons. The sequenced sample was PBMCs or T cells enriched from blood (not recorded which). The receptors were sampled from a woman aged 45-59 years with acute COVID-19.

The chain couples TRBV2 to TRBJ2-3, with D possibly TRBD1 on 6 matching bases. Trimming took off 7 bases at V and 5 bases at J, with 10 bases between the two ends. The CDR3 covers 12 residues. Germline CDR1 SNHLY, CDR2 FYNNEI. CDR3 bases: TGTGCCAGCACGCAGGGGCAAGATACGCAGTATTTT. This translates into CASTQGQDTQYF.

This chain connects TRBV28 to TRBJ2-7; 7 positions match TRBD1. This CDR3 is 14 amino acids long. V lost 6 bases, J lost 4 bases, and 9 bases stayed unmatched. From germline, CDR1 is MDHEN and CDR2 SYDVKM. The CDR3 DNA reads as TGTGCCAGCAGCCGGGACAGCCGAGGTTACGAGCAGTACTTC. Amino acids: CASSRDSRGYEQYF.

The CDR3 spells CAWAGGAQTQYF. The CDR3 nucleotides are TGTGCCTGGGCAGGGGGCGCACAGACCCAGTACTTC. This chain links TRBV30 with TRBJ2-5; TRBD1 agrees at 8 bases. The ends lost 5 bases at V and 6 bases at J; junction bases unmatched: 5. The germline CDR1 and CDR2 sequences are GTSNPN and SVGIG (reference sequence). The CDR3 has 12 residues.

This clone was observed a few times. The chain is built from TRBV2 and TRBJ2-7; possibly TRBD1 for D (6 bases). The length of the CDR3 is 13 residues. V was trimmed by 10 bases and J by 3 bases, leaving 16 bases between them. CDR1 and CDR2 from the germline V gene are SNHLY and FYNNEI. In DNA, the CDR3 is TGTGCCACCCTACAGGGTAAGGACTACGAGCAGTACTTC. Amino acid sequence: CATLQGKDYEQYF.

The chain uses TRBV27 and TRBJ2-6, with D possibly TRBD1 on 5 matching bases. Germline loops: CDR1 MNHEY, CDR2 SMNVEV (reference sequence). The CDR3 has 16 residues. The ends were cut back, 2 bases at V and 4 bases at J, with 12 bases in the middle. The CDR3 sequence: CASSLSQGSGANVLTF. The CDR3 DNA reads TGTGCCAGCAGTTTAAGTCAGGGCTCAGGGGCCAACGTCCTGACTTTC.

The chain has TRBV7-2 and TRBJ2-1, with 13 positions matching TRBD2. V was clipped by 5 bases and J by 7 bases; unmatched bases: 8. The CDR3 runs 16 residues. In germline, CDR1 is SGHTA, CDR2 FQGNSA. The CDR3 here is CASSLTSGRARNEQFF. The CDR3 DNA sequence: TGTGCCAGCAGCCTAACTAGCGGGAGGGCGAGGAATGAGCAGTTCTTC.

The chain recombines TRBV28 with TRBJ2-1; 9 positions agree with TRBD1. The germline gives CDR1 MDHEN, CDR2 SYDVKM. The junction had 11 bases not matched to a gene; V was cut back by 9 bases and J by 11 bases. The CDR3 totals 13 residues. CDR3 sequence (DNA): TGTGCCAGTAGGGGGGACAGGGATTCGAAGCAGTTCTTC. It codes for CASRGDRDSKQFF.

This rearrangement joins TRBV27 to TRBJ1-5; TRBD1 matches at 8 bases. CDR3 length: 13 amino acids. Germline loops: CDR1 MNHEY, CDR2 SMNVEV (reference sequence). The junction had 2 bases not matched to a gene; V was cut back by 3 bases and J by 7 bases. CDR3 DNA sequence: TGTGCCAGCAGTTTGGACAGGGTACAGCCCCAGCATTTT. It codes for CASSLDRVQPQHF.

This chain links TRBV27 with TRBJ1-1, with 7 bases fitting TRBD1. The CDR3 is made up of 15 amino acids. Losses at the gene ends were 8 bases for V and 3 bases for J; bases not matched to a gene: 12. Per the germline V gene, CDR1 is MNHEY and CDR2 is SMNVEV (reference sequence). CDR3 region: CASYAIRGRHTEAFF. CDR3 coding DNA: TGTGCCAGCTATGCTATCAGGGGGAGGCACACTGAAGCTTTCTTT.

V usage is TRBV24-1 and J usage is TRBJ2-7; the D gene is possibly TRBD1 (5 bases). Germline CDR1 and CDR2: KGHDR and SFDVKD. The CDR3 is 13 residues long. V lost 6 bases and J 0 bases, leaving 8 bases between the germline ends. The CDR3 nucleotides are TGTGCCACCAGTCCGACAGACTCCTACGAGCAGTACTTC. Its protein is CATSPTDSYEQYF.

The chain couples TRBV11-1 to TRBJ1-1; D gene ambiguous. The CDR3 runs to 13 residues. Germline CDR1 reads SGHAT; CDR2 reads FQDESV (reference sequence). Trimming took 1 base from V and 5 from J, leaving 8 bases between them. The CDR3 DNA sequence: TGTGCCAGCAGCTTAGGACACAATACTGAAGCTTTCTTT. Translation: CASSLGHNTEAFF.

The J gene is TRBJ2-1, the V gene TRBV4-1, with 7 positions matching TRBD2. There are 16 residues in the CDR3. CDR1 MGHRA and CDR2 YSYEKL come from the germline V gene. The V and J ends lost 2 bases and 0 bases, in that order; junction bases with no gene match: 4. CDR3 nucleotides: TGCGCCAGCAGCCAAACCCCTAGCGGCTCCTACAATGAGCAGTTCTTC. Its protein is CASSQTPSGSYNEQFF.

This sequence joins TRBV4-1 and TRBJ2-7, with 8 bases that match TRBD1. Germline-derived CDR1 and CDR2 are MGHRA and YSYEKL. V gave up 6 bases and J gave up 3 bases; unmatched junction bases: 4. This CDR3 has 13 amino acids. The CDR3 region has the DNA TGCGCCAGCAGACAGACAGGGGACTACGAGCAGTACTTC. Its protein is CASRQTGDYEQYF.

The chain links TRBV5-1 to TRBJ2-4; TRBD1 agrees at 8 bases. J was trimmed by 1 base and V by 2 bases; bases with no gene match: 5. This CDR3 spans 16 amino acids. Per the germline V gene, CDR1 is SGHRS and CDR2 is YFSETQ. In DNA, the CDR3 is TGCGCCAGCAGCTTCGGCAGGGGGCTGGCCAAAAACATTCAGTACTTC. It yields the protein CASSFGRGLAKNIQYF.

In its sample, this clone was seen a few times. CDR3 loop: CESGSPNTGELFF. DNA for the CDR3: TGTGAAAGTGGCTCTCCGAACACCGGGGAGCTGTTTTTT. The J gene is TRBJ2-2, the V gene TRBV28; no firm D call. The CDR3 is 13 residues long. Germline-derived CDR1 and CDR2 are MDHEN and SYDVKM.

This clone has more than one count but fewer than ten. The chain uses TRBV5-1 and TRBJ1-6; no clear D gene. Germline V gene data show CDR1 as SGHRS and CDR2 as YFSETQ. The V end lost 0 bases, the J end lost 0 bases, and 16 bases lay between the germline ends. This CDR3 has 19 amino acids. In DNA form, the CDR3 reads TGCGCCAGCAGCTTGGCGGGAACGGGAAAAGACTCCTATAATTCACCCCTCCACTTT. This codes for CASSLAGTGKDSYNSPLHF.

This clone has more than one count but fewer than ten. The CDR3 DNA follows: TGTGCCAGTAGTATAGCTACAGCCGCCTACGAGCAGTACTTC. The encoded protein is CASSIATAAYEQYF. This chain joins TRBV19 and TRBJ2-7; no firm D call. Between the trimmed V and J ends, which lost 1 base and 2 bases, there was a span of 9 bases. Per the germline V gene, CDR1 is LNHDA and CDR2 is SQIVND (reference sequence). This CDR3 has 14 amino acids.

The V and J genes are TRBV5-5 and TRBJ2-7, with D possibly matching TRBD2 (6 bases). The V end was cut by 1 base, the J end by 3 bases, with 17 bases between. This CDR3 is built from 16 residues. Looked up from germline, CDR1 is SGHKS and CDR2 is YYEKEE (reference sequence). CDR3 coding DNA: TGTGCCAGCAGCTTGATTGGCGGGATGGGGTACTACGAGCAGTACTTC. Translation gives CASSLIGGMGYYEQYF.

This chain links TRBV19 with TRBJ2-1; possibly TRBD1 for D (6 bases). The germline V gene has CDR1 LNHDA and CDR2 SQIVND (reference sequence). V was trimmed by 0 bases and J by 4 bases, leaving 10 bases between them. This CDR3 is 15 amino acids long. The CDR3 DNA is TGTGCCAGTAGTATAGACTCGGACAGTTACAATGAGCAGTTCTTC. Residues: CASSIDSDSYNEQFF.

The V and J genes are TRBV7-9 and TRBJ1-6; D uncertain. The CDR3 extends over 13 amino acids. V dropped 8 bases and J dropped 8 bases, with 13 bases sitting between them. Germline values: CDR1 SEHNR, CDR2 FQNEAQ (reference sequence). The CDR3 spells CASVGLRDSPLHF. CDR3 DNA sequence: TGTGCCAGCGTTGGATTACGGGATTCACCCCTCCACTTT.

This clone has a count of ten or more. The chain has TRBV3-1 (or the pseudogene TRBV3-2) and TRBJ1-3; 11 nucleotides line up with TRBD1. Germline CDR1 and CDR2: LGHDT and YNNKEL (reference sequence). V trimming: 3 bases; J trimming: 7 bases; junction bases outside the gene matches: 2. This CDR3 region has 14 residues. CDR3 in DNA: TGTGCCAGCAGCCAGGGACAGGGGGTGAACACCATATATTTT. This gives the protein CASSQGQGVNTIYF.

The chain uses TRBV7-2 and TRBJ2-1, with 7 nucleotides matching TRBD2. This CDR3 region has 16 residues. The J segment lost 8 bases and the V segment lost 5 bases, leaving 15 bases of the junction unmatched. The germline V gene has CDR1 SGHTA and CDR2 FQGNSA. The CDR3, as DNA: TGTGCCAGCAGCCGTGGGACTACCCGCCTTTCCGATGAGCAGTTCTTC. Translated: CASSRGTTRLSDEQFF. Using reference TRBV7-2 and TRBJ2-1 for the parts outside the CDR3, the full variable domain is GAGVSQSPSNKVTEKGKDVELRCDPISGHTALYWYRQSLGQGLEFLIYFQGNSAPDKSGLPSDRFSAERTGGSVSTLTIQRTQQEDSAVYLCASSRGTTRLSDEQFFGPGTRLTVL.

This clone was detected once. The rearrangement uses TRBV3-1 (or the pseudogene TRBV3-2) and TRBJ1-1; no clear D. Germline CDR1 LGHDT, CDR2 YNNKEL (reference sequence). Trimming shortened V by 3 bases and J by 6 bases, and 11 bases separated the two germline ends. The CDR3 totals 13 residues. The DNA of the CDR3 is TGTGCCAGCAGCCAGCTAACGATGGCTGAAGCTTTCTTT. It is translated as CASSQLTMAEAFF.

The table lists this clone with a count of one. The CDR3 spells CASSQNTGELFF. The CDR3 DNA sequence: TGTGCCAGCAGTCAGAACACCGGGGAGCTGTTTTTT. V and J are TRBV5-4 and TRBJ2-2; the D is unclear. The germline V gene has CDR1 SGHNT and CDR2 YYREEE (reference sequence). The CDR3 contains 12 residues. Trimming took off 5 bases at V and 1 base at J, with 3 bases between the two ends.

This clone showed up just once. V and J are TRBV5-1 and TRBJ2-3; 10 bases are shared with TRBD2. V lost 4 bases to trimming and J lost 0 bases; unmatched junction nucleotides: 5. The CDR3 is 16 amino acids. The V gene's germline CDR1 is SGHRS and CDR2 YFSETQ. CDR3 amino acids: CASSVPGLASTDTQYF. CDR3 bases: TGCGCCAGCAGCGTACCGGGACTAGCGAGCACAGATACGCAGTATTTT.

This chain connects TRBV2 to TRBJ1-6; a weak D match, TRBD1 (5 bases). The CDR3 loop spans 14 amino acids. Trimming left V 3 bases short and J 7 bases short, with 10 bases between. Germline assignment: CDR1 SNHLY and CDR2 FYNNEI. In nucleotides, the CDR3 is TGTGCCAGCAGTGAGGGCAGGGTCAATTCACCCCTCCACTTT. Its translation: CASSEGRVNSPLHF.

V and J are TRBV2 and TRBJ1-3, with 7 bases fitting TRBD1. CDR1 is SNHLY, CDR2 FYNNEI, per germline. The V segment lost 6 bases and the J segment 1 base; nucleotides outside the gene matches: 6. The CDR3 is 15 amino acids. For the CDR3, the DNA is TGTGCCAGCAGAAGAAACAGGGGTTCTGGAAACACCATATATTTT. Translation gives CASRRNRGSGNTIYF. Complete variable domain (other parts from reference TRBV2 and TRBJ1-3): EPEVTQTPSHQVTQMGQEVILRCVPISNHLYFYWYRQILGQKVEFLVSFYNNEISEKSEIFDDQFSVERPDGSNFTLKIRSTKLEDSAMYFCASRRNRGSGNTIYFGEGSWLTVV.